This T cell receptor beta chain was sequenced in a study of siplizumab effects on memory and regulatory T cells. Overall study findings and caveats: Major contributors to the alloresponse seemed to be naive T cells, which also appeared more diverse than memory cells. Treg-derived clones made up an average of around 75% of mappable alloreactive CD4+ clones with siplizumab and 26.9% in controls. A significant reduction in alloreactive sequences traceable to unstimulated CD4+ memory cells was produced by siplizumab.

Of note for this clone: What it binds is unknown.

The germline V and J ends were trimmed by 6 bases and 2 bases, with 10 bases remaining between them. Germline CDR1 is MNHNS and CDR2 is SASEGT. This CDR3 is built from 13 residues. Per-sample assaying covered 95,000 to 100,000 TCR templates. Profiling relied on immunoSEQ multiplex PCR, and the TCRdb table lists in-frame clones only, not all of them. Here the sample spans nearly 85,000 clones, roughly 90% being singletons. This sequence was found in a human donor in good health. The specimen was Tregs sorted from blood. This chain connects TRBV6-1 to TRBJ1-2; no clear D. CDR3 region: CASSMDPNYGYTF. The CDR3 nucleotides are TGTGCCAGCAGCATGGACCCAAACTATGGCTACACCTTC.